These T cell receptor beta chains were read from a single sample in a study of tumor-infiltrating lymphocytes in primary liver carcinoma. MiXCR, applied by TCRdb to the multiplex PCR reads, yields one record per CDR3 protein. In the table there are about 320,000 distinct CDR3 sequences, roughly 60% of which are singletons. What was sequenced was peripheral blood. All receptors derive from a man in his forties or fifties with primary liver carcinoma and hepatitis B virus infection. Both conserved end residues are part of each CDR3. The D gene is left open where the match is weak. The size field is filled for only some rows; it gives once, few, many or a size class.

TGTGCCACCAGTTACTCGGGGACTACCACCCTCCCTAATGAGCAGTTCTTC	CATSYSGTTTLPNEQFF	TRBV6-5	-	17	TRBD2	TRBJ2-1
TGCAGCGCTGCCCAGGAACCGACAGGGGCCCTCTATGGCTACACCTTC	CSAAQEPTGALYGYTF	TRBV29-1	-	16	TRBD1	TRBJ1-2
TGTGCCAGCATATCACCGGGAAAACCCGAAGCTTTCTTT	CASISPGKPEAFF	TRBV6-1	-	13	-	TRBJ1-1
TGCAGCATTGAACTTGGCCTCATGAACACTGGAGCTTTCTTT	CSIELGLMNTGAFF	TRBV29-1	-	14	-	TRBJ1-1
TGTGCCAGCAGCTTACGGCGGGAGGGCCGTCACAGTGAGCAGTTCTTC	CASSLRREGRHSEQFF	TRBV11-2	-	16	TRBD2	TRBJ2-1
TGTTCCAGCACCCGGGGGGCTTTCACAGATACGAAGTATTTT	CSSTRGAFTDTKYF	TRBV12-3/TRBV12-4	-	14	-	TRBJ2-3
TGTGCCAGCAGCCAAAACGGGAGACGCCTCGAGCAGTGCTTC	CASSQNGRRLEQCF	TRBV4-2	-	14	-	TRBJ2-7
TGTGGCAGCAGCTTGGGGACAGGGGGATTCACCATGAACACTGAAGCTTTCTTC	CGSSLGTGGFTMNTEAFF	TRBV11-2	-	18	TRBD1	TRBJ1-1
TGTGCCAGCAGCCAGGATGGAAGCTCCTACAATGAGCAGTTCTTC	CASSQDGSSYNEQFF	TRBV12-3/TRBV12-4	many	15	-	TRBJ2-1
TGTGCCAGCAGTTCCAACAGGGGGAATGTCAATGAGCAGTTCTTC	CASSSNRGNVNEQFF	TRBV12-3/TRBV12-4	few	15	TRBD1	TRBJ2-1
TGTGCCATCAGCTTAAACGGGGGGGATCAGGCCCAGCATTTT	CAISLNGGDQAQHF	TRBV11-2	-	14	-	TRBJ1-5
TGTGCCAGCGGCTTAGAGGCCTCTTTCCCTTGGGAGCAATACTTC	CASGLEASFPWEQYF	TRBV11-2	-	15	-	TRBJ2-7
TGTGCCAGCAGCCACCGGGACAGGGGGGGGTACGAGCAGTACTTC	CASSHRDRGGYEQYF	TRBV7-8	-	15	TRBD1	TRBJ2-7
TGTGCCTGGAGCCGTGTCGGGACTAGCGTCGGGCAGTACTTC	CAWSRVGTSVGQYF	TRBV30	-	14	TRBD2	TRBJ2-7
TGTGCCAGCATCTCAGCGGACCCCCACAATGAGCAGTTCTTC	CASISADPHNEQFF	TRBV7-9	-	14	-	TRBJ2-1
TGTGCCATCAGAGGACTAGCCGGAATGGATGAGCAGTTCTTC	CAIRGLAGMDEQFF	TRBV10-3	-	14	TRBD2	TRBJ2-1
TGTGACAGCTCTCTCGGGGGGGTAGAGACCCAGTACTTC	CDSSLGGVETQYF	TRBV7-8	-	13	TRBD2	TRBJ2-5
TGCAGCGTTGATGGCAGGGGGGGAGATACGCAGTATTTT	CSVDGRGGDTQYF	TRBV29-1	many	13	-	TRBJ2-3
TGCAGCGTCCGAGGTCCGATGAACACCGGGGAGCTGTTTTTT	CSVRGPMNTGELFF	TRBV29-1	many	14	-	TRBJ2-2
TGTGCCAGCAGTGTGGTACAGGGGTATCAGCCCCCGCATTTT	CASSVVQGYQPPHF	TRBV6-1	-	14	TRBD1	TRBJ1-5
TGTGCCAGCAGTTACGACGGAGCAGACAATCAGCCCCAGCATTTT	CASSYDGADNQPQHF	TRBV6-2/TRBV6-3	many	15	-	TRBJ1-5
TGTGCCAGCAGCTTAGCGGGGCAGGGGGAAGCTTTCTTT	CASSLAGQGEAFF	TRBV7-9	-	13	-	TRBJ1-1
TGTGCCAGCAGCTTGGGTGGCGGGGGCCGTGCAGATACGCAGTATTTT	CASSLGGGGRADTQYF	TRBV5-4	-	16	-	TRBJ2-3
TGTGCCAGCAGCCGCCTGCAGGGCGTGAGCTATGGCTACACCTTC	CASSRLQGVSYGYTF	TRBV7-9	once	15	-	TRBJ1-2
TGCAGCGCAGGACCGGGAGCCGTCCACGAGCAGTACTTC	CSAGPGAVHEQYF	TRBV29-1	-	13	-	TRBJ2-7
TGTGCCAGCAGCTCATTTCCAGCGGGAGGTTCCTACAATGAGCAGTTCTTC	CASSSFPAGGSYNEQFF	TRBV4-2	many	17	TRBD2	TRBJ2-1
TGTGCCAGCACTTTTTCTAGCCAAAGCTCCTACAATGATCAGTTCTTC	CASTFSSQSSYNDQFF	TRBV11-2	once	16	-	TRBJ2-1
TGTGCCAGCAGCTTAAGGACTAGCGGGAGAGTATCCTACAATGAGCAGTTCTTC	CASSLRTSGRVSYNEQFF	TRBV7-8	-	18	TRBD2	TRBJ2-1
TGTGCCAGCAGTTGGCCCATCGCGGGAGGCCGCAATGAGCAGTTCTTC	CASSWPIAGGRNEQFF	TRBV5-6	few	16	TRBD2	TRBJ2-1
TGTGCCAGCAGCGAAGGACGGGACGACTCTGGAAACACCATATATTTT	CASSEGRDDSGNTIYF	TRBV4-2	-	16	-	TRBJ1-3
TGTGCCAGCAGCCAACGGGCGGGAGTAAAGAACGAGCAGTACTTC	CASSQRAGVKNEQYF	TRBV28	-	15	TRBD2	TRBJ2-7
TGCAGCGTTGAAGATCCGGGGCTAATCAGGTACTTC	CSVEDPGLIRYF	TRBV29-1	-	12	-	TRBJ2-5
TGCGCCAGCAGCTATAGCGGGGCCGGAGCCGAGCAGTACTTC	CASSYSGAGAEQYF	TRBV5-1	few	14	TRBD2	TRBJ2-7
TGTGCCAGCAGCATCGGACAGGGGGCGGTCAATGAGCAGCTCTTC	CASSIGQGAVNEQLF	TRBV5-5	-	15	TRBD1	TRBJ2-1
TGTGCCAGCAGCCAAAACAGGGGACCTGAGACCCAGTACTTC	CASSQNRGPETQYF	TRBV14	-	14	TRBD1	TRBJ2-5
TGTGCCAGCAGTGAGACAGGGAACTATGGCTACACCTTC	CASSETGNYGYTF	TRBV6-1	many	13	TRBD1	TRBJ1-2
TGTGCCAGCAGCTTAGGGACGGCTAGCTCCTACGAGCAGTACTTC	CASSLGTASSYEQYF	TRBV13	many	15	-	TRBJ2-7
TGTGCCAGCAACCGCTCCAGGGACGGCTACACCTTC	CASNRSRDGYTF	TRBV13	-	12	-	TRBJ1-2
TGTCCCATCAGCTCCGCGACAGGGGTGCAGTTCTTC	CPISSATGVQFF	TRBV11-3	-	12	TRBD1	TRBJ2-1
TGTGCCAGCAGCCGCCGGGACAGACCTTACGAGCAGTACTTC	CASSRRDRPYEQYF	TRBV7-9	-	14	TRBD1	TRBJ2-7
TGCAGTGCTAGTGGGGGCCGAGGGTCGTCGAACACTGAAGCTTTCTTT	CSASGGRGSSNTEAFF	TRBV20-1	-	16	-	TRBJ1-1
TGTGCCAGCAGTTTTAATCCGAGCTCCTACGAGCAGTACTTC	CASSFNPSSYEQYF	TRBV12-3/TRBV12-4	-	14	-	TRBJ2-7